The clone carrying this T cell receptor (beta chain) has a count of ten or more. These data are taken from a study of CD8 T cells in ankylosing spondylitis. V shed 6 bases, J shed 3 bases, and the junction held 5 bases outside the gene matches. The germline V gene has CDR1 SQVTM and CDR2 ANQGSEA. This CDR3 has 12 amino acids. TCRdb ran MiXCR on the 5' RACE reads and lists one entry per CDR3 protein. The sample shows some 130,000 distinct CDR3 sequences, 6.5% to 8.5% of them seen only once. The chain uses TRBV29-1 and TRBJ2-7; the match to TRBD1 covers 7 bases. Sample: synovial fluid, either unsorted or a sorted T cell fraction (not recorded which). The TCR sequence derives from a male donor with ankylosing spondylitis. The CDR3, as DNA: TGCAGCGTGGCAGGGACAGTCTACGAGCAGTACTTC. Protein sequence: CSVAGTVYEQYF.